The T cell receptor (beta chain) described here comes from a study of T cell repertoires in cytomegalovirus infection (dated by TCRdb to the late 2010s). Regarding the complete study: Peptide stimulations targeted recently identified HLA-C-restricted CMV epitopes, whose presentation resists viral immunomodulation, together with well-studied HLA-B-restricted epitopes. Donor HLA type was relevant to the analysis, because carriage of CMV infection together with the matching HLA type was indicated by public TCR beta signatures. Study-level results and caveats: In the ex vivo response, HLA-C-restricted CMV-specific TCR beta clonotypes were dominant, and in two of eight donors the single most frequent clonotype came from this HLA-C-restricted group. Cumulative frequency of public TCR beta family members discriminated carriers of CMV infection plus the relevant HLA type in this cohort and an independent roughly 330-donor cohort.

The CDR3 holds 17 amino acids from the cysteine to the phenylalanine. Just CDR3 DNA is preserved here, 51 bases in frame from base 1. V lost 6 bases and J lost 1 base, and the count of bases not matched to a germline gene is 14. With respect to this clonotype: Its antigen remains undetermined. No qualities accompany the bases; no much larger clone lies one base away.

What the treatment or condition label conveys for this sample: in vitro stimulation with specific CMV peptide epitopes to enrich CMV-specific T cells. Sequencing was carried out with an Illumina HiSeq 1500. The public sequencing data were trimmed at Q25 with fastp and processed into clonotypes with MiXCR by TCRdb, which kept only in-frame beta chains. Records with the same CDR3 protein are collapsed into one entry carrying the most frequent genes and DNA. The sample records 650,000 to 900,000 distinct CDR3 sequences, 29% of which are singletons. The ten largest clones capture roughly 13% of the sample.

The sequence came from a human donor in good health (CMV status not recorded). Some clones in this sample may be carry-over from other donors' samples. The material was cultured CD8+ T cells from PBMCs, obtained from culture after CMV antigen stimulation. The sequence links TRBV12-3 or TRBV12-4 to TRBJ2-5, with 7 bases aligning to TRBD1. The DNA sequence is TGTGCCAGCAGATCCACCTTTTTCGGGACAGCCCAAGAGACCCAGTACTTC. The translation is CASRSTFFGTAQETQYF.